This T cell receptor beta chain was profiled in a study of cytomegalovirus exposure and HLA in healthy donors. Findings and caveats of the study: Across all donors, roughly uniform sequencing depth was an assumption of the presence/absence analyses. Cytomegalovirus-associated TCR beta chains were listed, numbering 150 to 200. Diagnosis of cytomegalovirus status made by the classifier reportedly showed high specificity and sensitivity. One variant, a missense change in DCLRE1C, was linked in a later analysis to TCR beta V- and J-gene trimming.

PCR was performed using 60 Vbeta and 13 Jbeta primers. TCRdb keeps only in-frame clones here, not all; method: immunoSEQ multiplex PCR. The sample holds around 150,000 clones, around 75% seen once. As concerns this clone: Its cognate antigen is unknown.

Per the germline V gene, CDR1 is SGHNT and CDR2 is YENEEA. The V end was cut by 3 bases, the J end by 6 bases, with 12 bases between. This CDR3 has 13 residues. This sequence was found in a male donor in good health and CMV-seronegative. The chain has TRBV11-3 and TRBJ2-7; D gene uncertain. The sample was PBMCs. The CDR3 DNA sequence: TGTGCCAGCAGCTTCTATACATCGGGCGAGCAGTACTTC. Its protein product is CASSFYTSGEQYF.